This T cell receptor beta chain was identified in a study of shared clonotypes between healthy human individuals. The study, taken as a whole, reports: It was observed that about 5% of naive CD4 clonotypes were shared across several donors. Non-shared clonotypes were found to have lower generation probabilities than the clonotypes that were shared by all four of the sorted-subset donors. Only blood underwent sampling, and tissue repertoires likely differ. Limited genetic and exposure-history diversity came from having few donors.

A word on this clone: Its antigen is currently unknown.

V lost 6 bases, J lost 6 bases, and 17 bases lay in between. CDR1 and CDR2 from the germline V gene are MGHDK and SYGVNS. This CDR3 spans 15 amino acids. Clones were sequenced by immunoSEQ multiplex PCR, and TCRdb holds only the in-frame ones, with some missing. This repertoire shows nearly 2 million clones, 85% to 95% found once; its top ten account for more than 0.95%. CD45RO-negative cells were positively selected for CCR7, leaving out terminally differentiated effector memory CD45RA+ cells. Sequencing was carried out using naive CD8+ T cells sorted from blood. The sequence was collected from a man younger than 30 in good health. This chain joins TRBV25-1 and TRBJ2-2; D is perhaps TRBD2 (5 bases). The CDR3 is CASRLGGGLAGELFF. CDR3 nucleotide sequence: TGTGCCAGCAGACTAGGCGGAGGTCTCGCCGGGGAGCTGTTTTTT. The variable domain in full, with the rest retrieved from reference TRBV25-1 and TRBJ2-2, is EADIYQTPRYLVIGTGKKITLECSQTMGHDKMYWYQQDPGMELHLIHYSYGVNSTEKGDLSSESTVSRIRTEHFPLTLESARPSHTSQYLCASRLGGGLAGELFFGEGSRLTVL.